This TCR beta chain was recovered during a study of Graves' ophthalmopathy and Graves' hyperthyroidism. Study-wide results and caveats: Most expanded clonotypes in thyroid above 0.001 frequency also showed up in blood.

Trimming shortened V by 8 bases and J by 6 bases, and 20 bases separated the two germline ends. Germline values: CDR1 MGHDK, CDR2 SYGVNS. The CDR3 length is 14 residues. Beta-chain TCR CDR3 regions were amplified from RNA transcripts. The first round was an RT-PCR with HTBI primers, and the second round was a multiplex PCR. TCRdb called the multiplex PCR reads again in MiXCR, with one record for every CDR3 protein. The table has 500,000 to 800,000 distinct CDR3 sequences, roughly 41% seen once. About this clonotype: As yet, its antigen is unknown.

Moderate-to-severe activity, with CAS ≥3, NOSPECS ≥4 and duration under 3 months, characterized the donors with ophthalmopathy. Patients were excluded if they had other autoimmune diseases or uncontrolled infections, and likewise if pregnancy or lactation applied. The gene calls are TRBV25-1 and TRBJ2-7, with D maybe TRBD1 (6 bases). Source material: peripheral blood. The receptor's source is an adult man with Graves' ophthalmopathy. The CDR3 reads CASSPEQGISEQYF. The DNA of the CDR3 is TGTGCCAGCTCACCAGAACAGGGCATCAGCGAGCAGTACTTC.